Listed below are T cell receptor beta chains from one sample, sequenced in a study of blood T cell repertoires in COVID-19. Profiled with immunoSEQ multiplex PCR; TCRdb holds only in-frame clones, not every one. The sample includes some 230,000 clones, roughly 84% seen only once; the top ten take over 2.5%. The sequencing sample was made of peripheral blood. All receptors come from a man aged 45-65 years who had recovered from COVID-19. Each CDR3 is given with its conserved first and last residue. The D gene is left open where the match is weak. Rows give clone size only sometimes, using once, few, many, or a class for an expanded clone.

v_gene,j_gene,d_gene,abundance,CDR3nt,CDR3aa
TRBV3-1/TRBV3-2,TRBJ2-5,TRBD2,once,TGTGCCAGCAGCTTAGAGGGGCTTAGTAGCGGGAGAGAGACCCAGTACTTC,CASSLEGLSSGRETQYF
TRBV19,TRBJ1-2,NA,once,TGTGCCAGTATCGATGCTAGGAGTCGTTCCACTCTTAACTATGGCTACACCTTC,CASIDARSRSTLNYGYTF
TRBV18,TRBJ2-5,NA,NA,TGTGCCAGCTCTTCCAGATCGGAGACCCAGTACTTC,CASSSRSETQYF
TRBV18,TRBJ2-3,NA,NA,TGTGCCAGCTCACCACCTCTACTGGCGGGGTTAGATACGCAGTATTTT,CASSPPLLAGLDTQYF
TRBV27,TRBJ2-1,TRBD2,NA,TGTGCCAGCAGGGGACTAGCGGGACTCTATGAGCAGTTCTTC,CASRGLAGLYEQFF
TRBV3-1/TRBV3-2,TRBJ2-3,TRBD2,NA,TGTGCCAGCAGCCAAGACGGACTAGGGGCAGATACGCAGTATTTT,CASSQDGLGADTQYF
TRBV2,TRBJ2-7,NA,few,TGTGCCAGCAGTGAAGCGCGGAGTACCGAGCAGTACTTC,CASSEARSTEQYF
TRBV5-1,TRBJ1-2,TRBD1,few,TGCGCCAGCAGCTGGGGCCCGGACAGGGGGTCTGGCTACACCTTC,CASSWGPDRGSGYTF
TRBV28,TRBJ2-1,NA,NA,TGTGCCAGCAGCGAAACCGGGACTGGCACCTACAATGAGCAGTTCTTC,CASSETGTGTYNEQFF
TRBV27,TRBJ2-7,NA,NA,TGTGCCAGCAGTTCGAGCGGACCCTCCTACGAGCAGTACTTC,CASSSSGPSYEQYF
TRBV4-1,TRBJ1-1,NA,NA,TGCGCCAGCAGCCAAGAGGGCCGGGGTGGCACTGAAGCTTTCTTT,CASSQEGRGGTEAFF
TRBV5-1,TRBJ2-1,TRBD2,NA,TGCGCCAGCAGCAGGGGACTAGCGGGAGTGGATGAGCAGTTCTTC,CASSRGLAGVDEQFF
TRBV28,TRBJ2-3,TRBD2,NA,TGTGCCAGCAGTTCACCCGGGACTAGCGGGAGGGGTACGCAGTATTTT,CASSSPGTSGRGTQYF
TRBV2,TRBJ2-5,NA,NA,TGTGCCAGCAGTGACAGGCAAGAGACCCAGTACTTC,CASSDRQETQYF
TRBV5-1,TRBJ2-7,TRBD1,NA,TGCGCCAGCAGCACCTCCAGACAGGGGGGCTCCTACGAGCAGTACTTC,CASSTSRQGGSYEQYF
TRBV27,TRBJ2-2,NA,few,TGTGCCAGCAGTTTCTCTAGGATAGCCGGGGAGCTGTTTTTT,CASSFSRIAGELFF
TRBV15,TRBJ2-7,TRBD2,NA,TGTGCCACCAGCAGAGATGGGGGAGGGCCCTACGAGCAGTACTTC,CATSRDGGGPYEQYF
TRBV7-9,TRBJ2-4,NA,NA,TGTGCCAGCGGCCAGGAGGGGGCGAACATTCAGTACTTC,CASGQEGANIQYF
TRBV5-6,TRBJ1-6,NA,NA,TGTGCCAGCAGCTTCGGTAATTCACCCCTCCACTTT,CASSFGNSPLHF
TRBV6-6,TRBJ1-1,NA,NA,TGTGCCAGCAGTTCCGACGGGGGATTTGCGGCTGAAGCTTTCTTT,CASSSDGGFAAEAFF
TRBV30,TRBJ2-6,NA,NA,TGTGCCTGGAATAGCCCCTCTGGGGCCAACGTCCTGACTTTC,CAWNSPSGANVLTF
TRBV7-8,TRBJ1-1,TRBD1,NA,TGTGCCAGCAGCTTGACAGGGGGCTTCACTGAAGCTTTCTTT,CASSLTGGFTEAFF
TRBV14,TRBJ2-5,TRBD2,NA,TGTGCCAGCAGCCTACCGTTCGCCGGGAGGCAAGAGACCCAGTACTTC,CASSLPFAGRQETQYF
TRBV6-5,TRBJ2-6,NA,NA,TGTGCCAGCAGCTTCCAGGGCTCTGGGGCCAACGTCCTGACTTTC,CASSFQGSGANVLTF
TRBV7-6,TRBJ1-1,NA,NA,TGTGCCAGCAGCGGGAGGCGGGGCTCCAACACTGAAGCTTTCTTT,CASSGRRGSNTEAFF
TRBV6-5,TRBJ2-7,NA,NA,TGTGCCAGCAGTTGGGAATCGGGGAGGGAGCAGTACTTC,CASSWESGREQYF
TRBV7-9,TRBJ1-1,TRBD1,NA,TGTGCCAGCAGCTTACCCCAGGACAGGGGAGACACTGAAGCTTTCTTT,CASSLPQDRGDTEAFF
TRBV19,TRBJ1-5,NA,NA,TGTGCCAGTAGTCCCCTTTGGACTGATAGCAATCAGCCCCAGCATTTT,CASSPLWTDSNQPQHF
TRBV6-1,TRBJ1-6,NA,few,TGTGCCAGCAGTGAGGGTAGGGGCGGTAATTCACCCCTCCACTTT,CASSEGRGGNSPLHF
TRBV3-1/TRBV3-2,TRBJ1-4,NA,NA,TGTGCCAGCAGCCAAGTGCAGGACAGACCCAATGAAAAACTGTTTTTT,CASSQVQDRPNEKLFF
TRBV5-1,TRBJ2-7,TRBD1,NA,TGCGCCAGCAGCGCACAGGGGTACAGCTACGAGCAGTACTTC,CASSAQGYSYEQYF
TRBV29-1,TRBJ2-7,TRBD1,once,TGCAGCGTCTACCCTCGGGGACAGGGCTTTACCGAGCAGTACTTC,CSVYPRGQGFTEQYF
TRBV6-1,TRBJ2-1,TRBD2,NA,TGTGCCAGCAGTGAAGTAGCTACTAGCGGGCCCTACAATGAGCAGTTCTTC,CASSEVATSGPYNEQFF
TRBV14,TRBJ1-2,TRBD1,NA,TGTGCCAGCAGCCAAGCCCTCGGACAGGTCAACTATGGCTACACCTTC,CASSQALGQVNYGYTF
TRBV29-1,TRBJ2-5,NA,NA,TGCAGCGTATCCAGGGAAGAGACCCAGTACTTC,CSVSREETQYF